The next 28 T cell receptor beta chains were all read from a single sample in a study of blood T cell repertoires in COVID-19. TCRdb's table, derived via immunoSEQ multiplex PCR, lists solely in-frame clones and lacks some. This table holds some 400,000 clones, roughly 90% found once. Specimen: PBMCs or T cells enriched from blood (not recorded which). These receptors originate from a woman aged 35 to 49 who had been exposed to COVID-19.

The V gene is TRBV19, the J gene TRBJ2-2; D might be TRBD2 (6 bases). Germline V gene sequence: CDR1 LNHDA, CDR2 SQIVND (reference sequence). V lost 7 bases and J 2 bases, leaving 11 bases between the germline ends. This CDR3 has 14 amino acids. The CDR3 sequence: CASTTGTNTGELFF. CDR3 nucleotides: TGTGCCAGTACGACCGGGACTAACACCGGGGAGCTGTTTTTT. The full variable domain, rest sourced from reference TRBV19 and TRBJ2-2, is DGGITQSPKYLFRKEGQNVTLSCEQNLNHDAMYWYRQDPGQGLRLIYYSQIVNDFQKGDIAEGYSVSREKKESFPLTVTSAQKNPTAFYLCASTTGTNTGELFFGEGSRLTVL.

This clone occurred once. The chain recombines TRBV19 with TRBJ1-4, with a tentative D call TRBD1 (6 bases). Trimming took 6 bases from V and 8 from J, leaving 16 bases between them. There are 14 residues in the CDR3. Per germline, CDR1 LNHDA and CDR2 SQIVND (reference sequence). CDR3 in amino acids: CASRNARGREKLFF. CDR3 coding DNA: TGTGCCAGTAGGAACGCGAGGGGGAGAGAAAAACTGTTTTTT.

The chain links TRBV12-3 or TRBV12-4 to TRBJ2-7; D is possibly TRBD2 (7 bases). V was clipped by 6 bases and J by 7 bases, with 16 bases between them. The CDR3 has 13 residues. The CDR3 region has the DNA TGTGCCAGCAGATTTCAGGGAGGGGGGGAGCAGTACTTC. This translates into CASRFQGGGEQYF.

The CDR3 nucleotides read TGTGCCAGCAGTTGGGGCAGGGGGCGGAAGGGGAATTCACCCCTCCACTTT. It specifies CASSWGRGRKGNSPLHF. The genes are TRBV6-2 or TRBV6-3 and TRBJ1-6, with 8 nucleotides matching TRBD1. This CDR3 contains 17 residues. V gave up 4 bases and J gave up 7 bases; unmatched junction bases: 12. Germline V gene sequence: CDR1 MNHEY, CDR2 SVGEGT.

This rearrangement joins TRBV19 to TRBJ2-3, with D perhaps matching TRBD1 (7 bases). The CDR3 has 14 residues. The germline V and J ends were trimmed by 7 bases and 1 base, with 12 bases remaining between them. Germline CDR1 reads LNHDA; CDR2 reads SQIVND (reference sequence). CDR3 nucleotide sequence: TGTGCCAGTATAGACAGGGAGGGCACAGATACGCAGTATTTT. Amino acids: CASIDREGTDTQYF.

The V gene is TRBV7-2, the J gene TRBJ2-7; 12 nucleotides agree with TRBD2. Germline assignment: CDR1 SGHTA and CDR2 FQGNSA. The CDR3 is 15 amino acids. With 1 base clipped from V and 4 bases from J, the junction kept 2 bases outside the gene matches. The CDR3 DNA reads TGTGCCAGCAGCTTAGTTACTAGCGGGGGGTACGAGCAGTACTTC. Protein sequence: CASSLVTSGGYEQYF.

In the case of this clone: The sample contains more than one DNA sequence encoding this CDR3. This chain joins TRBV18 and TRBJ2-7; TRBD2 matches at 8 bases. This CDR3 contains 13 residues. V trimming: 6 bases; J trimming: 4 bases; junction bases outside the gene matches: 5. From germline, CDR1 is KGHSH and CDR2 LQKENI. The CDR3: CASSPSGSYEQYF. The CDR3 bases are TGTGCCAGCTCCCCTAGCGGGTCGTACGAGCAGTACTTC.

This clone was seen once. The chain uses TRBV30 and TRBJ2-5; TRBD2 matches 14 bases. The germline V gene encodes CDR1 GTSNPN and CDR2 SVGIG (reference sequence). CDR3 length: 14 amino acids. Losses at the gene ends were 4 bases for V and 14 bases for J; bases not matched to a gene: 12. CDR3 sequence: CAWNELGTSGSYYF. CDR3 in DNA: TGTGCCTGGAACGAACTCGGGACTAGCGGGAGTTATTACTTC.

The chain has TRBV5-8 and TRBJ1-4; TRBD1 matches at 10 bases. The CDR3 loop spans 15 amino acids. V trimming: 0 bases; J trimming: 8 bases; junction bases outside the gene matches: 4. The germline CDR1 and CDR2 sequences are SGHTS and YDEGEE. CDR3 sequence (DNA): TGTGCCAGCAGCTTGGGACAGGGGGCGGAAGAAAAACTGTTTTTT. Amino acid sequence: CASSLGQGAEEKLFF.

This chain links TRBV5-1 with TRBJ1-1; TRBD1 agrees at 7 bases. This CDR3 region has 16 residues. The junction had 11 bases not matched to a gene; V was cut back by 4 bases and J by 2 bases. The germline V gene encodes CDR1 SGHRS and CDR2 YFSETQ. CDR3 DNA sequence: TGCGCCAGCAGCCCCCGGCAGGACAGGCTAAACACTGAAGCTTTCTTT. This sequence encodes CASSPRQDRLNTEAFF.

As DNA, the CDR3 is TGTGCCGCAACTGGGGGGAGCTCCTACAATGAGCAGTTCTTC. This codes for CAATGGSSYNEQFF. V and J are TRBV7-9 and TRBJ2-1, with TRBD2 as a possible D gene (6 bases). Germline CDR1 and CDR2: SEHNR and FQNEAQ (reference sequence). Trimming removed 11 bases from V and 0 bases from J, with 14 bases in between. CDR3 length: 14 residues.

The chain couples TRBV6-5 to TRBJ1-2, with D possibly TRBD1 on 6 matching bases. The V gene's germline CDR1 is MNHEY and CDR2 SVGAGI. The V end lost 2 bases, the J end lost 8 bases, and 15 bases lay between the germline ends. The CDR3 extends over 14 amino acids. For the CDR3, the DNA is TGTGCCAGCAGTTACATAGGACAGCCTGGAGGCTACACCTTC. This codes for CASSYIGQPGGYTF.

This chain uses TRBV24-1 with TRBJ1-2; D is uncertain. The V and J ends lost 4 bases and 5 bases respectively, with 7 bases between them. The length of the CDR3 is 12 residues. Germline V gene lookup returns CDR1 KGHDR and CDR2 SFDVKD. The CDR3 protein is CATSEGSYGYTF. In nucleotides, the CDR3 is TGTGCCACCAGTGAGGGCTCGTATGGCTACACCTTC.

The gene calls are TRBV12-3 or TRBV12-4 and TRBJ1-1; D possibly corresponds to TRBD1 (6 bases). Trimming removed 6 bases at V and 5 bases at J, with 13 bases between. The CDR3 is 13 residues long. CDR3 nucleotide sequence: TGTGCCAGCAGGTCAGGGGCTGGGACTGAAGCTTTCTTT. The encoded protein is CASRSGAGTEAFF.

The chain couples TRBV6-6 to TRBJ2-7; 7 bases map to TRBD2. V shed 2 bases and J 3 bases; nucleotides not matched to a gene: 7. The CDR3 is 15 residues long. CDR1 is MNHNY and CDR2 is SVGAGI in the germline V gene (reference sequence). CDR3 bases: TGTGCCAGCAGTTACGCCGGGACTAAGGGCTACGAGCAGTACTTC. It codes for CASSYAGTKGYEQYF.

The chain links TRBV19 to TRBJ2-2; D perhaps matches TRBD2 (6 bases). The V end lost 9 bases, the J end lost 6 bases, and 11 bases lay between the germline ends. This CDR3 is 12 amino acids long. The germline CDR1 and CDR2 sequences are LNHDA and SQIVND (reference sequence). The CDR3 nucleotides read TGTGCCAGCAAACTAGCAGCCGGGGAGCTGTTTTTT. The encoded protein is CASKLAAGELFF.

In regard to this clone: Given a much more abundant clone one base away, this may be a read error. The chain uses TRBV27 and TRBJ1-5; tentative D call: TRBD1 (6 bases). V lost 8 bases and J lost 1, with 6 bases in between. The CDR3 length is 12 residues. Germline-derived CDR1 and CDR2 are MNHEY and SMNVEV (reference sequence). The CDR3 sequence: CASGGSNQPQHF. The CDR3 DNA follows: TGTGCCAGCGGGGGCAGCAATCAGCCCCAGCATTTT.

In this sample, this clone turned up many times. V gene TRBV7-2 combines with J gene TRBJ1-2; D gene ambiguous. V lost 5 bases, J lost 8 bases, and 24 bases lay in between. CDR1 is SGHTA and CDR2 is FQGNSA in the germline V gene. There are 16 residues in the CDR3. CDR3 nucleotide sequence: TGTGCCAGCAGCCCGCGGGGAGAGCGGGCTCAGGAAGGCTACACCTTC. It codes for CASSPRGERAQEGYTF.

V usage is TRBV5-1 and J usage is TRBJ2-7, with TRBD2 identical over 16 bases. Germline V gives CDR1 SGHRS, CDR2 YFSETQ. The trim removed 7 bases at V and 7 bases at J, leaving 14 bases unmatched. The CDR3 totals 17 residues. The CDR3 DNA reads TGCGCCAGCTACCCGGGACTAGCGGGAGGGCCAAAAAGTGAGCAGTACTTC. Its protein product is CASYPGLAGGPKSEQYF. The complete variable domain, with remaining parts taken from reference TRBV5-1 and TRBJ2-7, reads KAGVTQTPRYLIKTRGQQVTLSCSPISGHRSVSWYQQTPGQGLQFLFEYFSETQRNKGNFPGRFSGRQFSNSRSEMNVSTLELGDSALYLCASYPGLAGGPKSEQYFGPGTRLTVT.

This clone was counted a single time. CDR3 bases: TGTGCCAGCAGGACAGGGGGCTCACCCCTCCACTTT. Encoded protein: CASRTGGSPLHF. The chain joins TRBV2 to TRBJ1-6, with TRBD1 matching 10 bases. The CDR3 is made up of 12 amino acids. V gave up 6 bases and J gave up 10 bases; unmatched junction bases: 0. Germline V gene sequence: CDR1 SNHLY, CDR2 FYNNEI.

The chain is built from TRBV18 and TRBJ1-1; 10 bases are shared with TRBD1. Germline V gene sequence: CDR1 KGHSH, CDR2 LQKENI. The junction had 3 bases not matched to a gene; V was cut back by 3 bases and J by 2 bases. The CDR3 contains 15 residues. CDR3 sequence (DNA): TGTGCCAGCTCACCGGGACAGGGGACTAACACTGAAGCTTTCTTT. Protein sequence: CASSPGQGTNTEAFF.

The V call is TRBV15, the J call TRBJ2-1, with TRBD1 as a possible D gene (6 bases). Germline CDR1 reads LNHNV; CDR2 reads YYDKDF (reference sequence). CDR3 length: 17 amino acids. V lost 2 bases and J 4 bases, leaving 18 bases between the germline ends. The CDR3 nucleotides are TGTGCCACCAGCAGAAACTTAGGGGGAAAGGGGTACAATGAGCAGTTCTTC. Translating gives CATSRNLGGKGYNEQFF. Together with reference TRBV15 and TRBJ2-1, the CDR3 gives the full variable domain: DAMVIQNPRYQVTQFGKPVTLSCSQTLNHNVMYWYQQKSSQAPKLLFHYYDKDFNNEADTPDNFQSRRPNTSFCFLDIRSPGLGDTAMYLCATSRNLGGKGYNEQFFGPGTRLTVL.

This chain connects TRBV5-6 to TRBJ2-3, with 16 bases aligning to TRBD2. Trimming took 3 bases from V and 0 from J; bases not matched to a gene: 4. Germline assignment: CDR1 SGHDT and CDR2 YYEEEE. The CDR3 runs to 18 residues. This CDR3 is CASSWGLAGGRSTDTQYF. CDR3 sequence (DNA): TGTGCCAGCAGCTGGGGACTAGCGGGGGGGCGTAGCACAGATACGCAGTATTTT.

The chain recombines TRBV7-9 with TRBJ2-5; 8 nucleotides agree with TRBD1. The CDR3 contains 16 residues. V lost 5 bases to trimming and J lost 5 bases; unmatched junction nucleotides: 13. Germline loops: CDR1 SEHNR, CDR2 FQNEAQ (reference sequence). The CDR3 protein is CASSRRTGQGSETQYF. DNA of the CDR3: TGTGCCAGCAGCCGCCGGACCGGACAGGGTTCGGAGACCCAGTACTTC.

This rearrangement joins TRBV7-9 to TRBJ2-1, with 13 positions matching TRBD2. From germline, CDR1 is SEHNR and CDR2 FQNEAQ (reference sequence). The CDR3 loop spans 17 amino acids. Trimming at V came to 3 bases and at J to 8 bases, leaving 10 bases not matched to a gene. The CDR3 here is CASSLLHGLAGEDEQFF. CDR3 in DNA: TGTGCCAGCAGCTTGCTTCATGGACTAGCGGGAGAAGATGAGCAGTTCTTC.

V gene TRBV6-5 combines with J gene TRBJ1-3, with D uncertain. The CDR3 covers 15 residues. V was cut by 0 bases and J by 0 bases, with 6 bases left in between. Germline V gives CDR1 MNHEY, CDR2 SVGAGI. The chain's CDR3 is CASSYSPSSGNTIYF. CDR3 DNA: TGTGCCAGCAGTTACTCTCCGAGCTCTGGAAACACCATATATTTT.

The CDR3 region is CASSPAGVNEKLFF. The DNA of the CDR3 is TGTGCCAGCAGCCCCGCGGGCGTTAATGAAAAACTGTTTTTT. This chain links TRBV2 with TRBJ1-4; D gene unclear. V lost 6 bases to trimming and J lost 4 bases, with 12 bases between them. Germline V gene lookup returns CDR1 SNHLY and CDR2 FYNNEI. This CDR3 has 14 amino acids.

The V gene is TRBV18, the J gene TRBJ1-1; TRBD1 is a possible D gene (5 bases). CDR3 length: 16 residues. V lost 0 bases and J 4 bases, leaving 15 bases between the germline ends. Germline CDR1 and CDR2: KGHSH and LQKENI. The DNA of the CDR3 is TGTGCCAGCTCACCACCGGTAGGGGCGGGAAGCACTGAAGCTTTCTTT. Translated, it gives CASSPPVGAGSTEAFF.